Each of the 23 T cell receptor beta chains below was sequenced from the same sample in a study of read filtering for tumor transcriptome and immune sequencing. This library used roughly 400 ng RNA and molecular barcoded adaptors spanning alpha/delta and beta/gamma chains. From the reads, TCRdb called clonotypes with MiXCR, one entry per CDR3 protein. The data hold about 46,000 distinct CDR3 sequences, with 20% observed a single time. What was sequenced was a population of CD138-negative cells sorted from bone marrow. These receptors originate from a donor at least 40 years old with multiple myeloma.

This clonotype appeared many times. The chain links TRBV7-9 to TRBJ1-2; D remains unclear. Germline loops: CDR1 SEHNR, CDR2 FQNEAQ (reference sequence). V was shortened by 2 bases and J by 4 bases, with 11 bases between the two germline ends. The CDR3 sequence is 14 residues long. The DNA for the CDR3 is TGTGCCAGCAGCTTATTGATTACGAGCTATGGCTACACCTTC. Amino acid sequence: CASSLLITSYGYTF.

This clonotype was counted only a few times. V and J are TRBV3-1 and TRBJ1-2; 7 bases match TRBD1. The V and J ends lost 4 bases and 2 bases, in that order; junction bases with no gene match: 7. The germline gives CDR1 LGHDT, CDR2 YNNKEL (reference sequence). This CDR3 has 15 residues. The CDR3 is CASSPGEGQNYGYTF. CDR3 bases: TGTGCCAGCAGCCCAGGAGAGGGACAGAACTATGGCTACACCTTC.

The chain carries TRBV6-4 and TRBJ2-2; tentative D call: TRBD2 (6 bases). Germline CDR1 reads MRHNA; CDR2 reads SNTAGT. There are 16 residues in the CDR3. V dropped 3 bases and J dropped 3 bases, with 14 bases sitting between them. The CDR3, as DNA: TGTGCCAGCAGTGATAATGGAGGGGCCGACACCGGGGAGCTGTTTTTT. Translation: CASSDNGGADTGELFF.

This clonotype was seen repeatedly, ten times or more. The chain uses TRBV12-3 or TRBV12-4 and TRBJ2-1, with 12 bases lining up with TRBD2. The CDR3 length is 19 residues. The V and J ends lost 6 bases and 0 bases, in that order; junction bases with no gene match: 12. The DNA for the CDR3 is TGTGCCAGCAGACGCCGGGGACTAGCGGGTGCTAGCTCCTACAATGAGCAGTTCTTC. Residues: CASRRRGLAGASSYNEQFF.

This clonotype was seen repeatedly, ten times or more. CDR3 sequence: CSVGTGAYEQYF. CDR3 nucleotides: TGCAGCGTAGGGACAGGGGCATATGAGCAGTACTTC. J is TRBJ2-7 and V is TRBV29-1; TRBD1 matches 10 bases. Looked up from germline, CDR1 is SQVTM and CDR2 is ANQGSEA. This CDR3 has 12 residues. V lost 6 bases to trimming and J lost 7 bases; unmatched junction nucleotides: 6.

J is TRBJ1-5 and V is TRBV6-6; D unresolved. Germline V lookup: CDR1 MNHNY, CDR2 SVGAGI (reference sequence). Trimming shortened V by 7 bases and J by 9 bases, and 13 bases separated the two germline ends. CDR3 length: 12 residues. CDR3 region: CASNSISLPQHF. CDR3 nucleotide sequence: TGTGCCAGCAATTCGATATCGTTGCCCCAGCATTTT.

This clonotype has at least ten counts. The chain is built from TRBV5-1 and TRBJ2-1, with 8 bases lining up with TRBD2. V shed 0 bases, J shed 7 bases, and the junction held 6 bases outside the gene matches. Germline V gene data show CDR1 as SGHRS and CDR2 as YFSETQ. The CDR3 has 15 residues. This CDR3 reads CASSLGGLAGNEQFF. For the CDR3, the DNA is TGCGCCAGCAGCTTGGGGGGTCTAGCGGGTAATGAGCAGTTCTTC.

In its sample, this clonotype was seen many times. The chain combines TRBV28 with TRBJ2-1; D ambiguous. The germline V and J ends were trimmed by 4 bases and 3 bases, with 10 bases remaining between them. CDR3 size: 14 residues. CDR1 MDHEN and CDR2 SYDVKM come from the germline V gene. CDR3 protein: CASSSGGNYNEQFF. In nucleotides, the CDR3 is TGTGCCAGCAGTTCGGGCGGAAACTACAATGAGCAGTTCTTC.

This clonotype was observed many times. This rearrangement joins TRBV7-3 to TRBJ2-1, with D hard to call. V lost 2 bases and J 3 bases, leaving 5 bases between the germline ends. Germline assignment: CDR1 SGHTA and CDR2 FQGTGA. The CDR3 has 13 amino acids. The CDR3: CASSLYDYNEQFF. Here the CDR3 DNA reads TGTGCCAGCAGCTTATACGACTACAATGAGCAGTTCTTC.

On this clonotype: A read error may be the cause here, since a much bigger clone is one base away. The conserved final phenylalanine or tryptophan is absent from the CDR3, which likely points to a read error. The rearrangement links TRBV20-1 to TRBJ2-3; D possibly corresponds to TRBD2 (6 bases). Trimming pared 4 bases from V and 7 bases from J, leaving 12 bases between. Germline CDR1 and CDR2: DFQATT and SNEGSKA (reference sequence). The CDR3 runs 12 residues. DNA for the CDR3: TGCAGTGCTACCACCGGGGGACATACGCAGTATCTT. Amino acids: CSATTGGHTQYL.

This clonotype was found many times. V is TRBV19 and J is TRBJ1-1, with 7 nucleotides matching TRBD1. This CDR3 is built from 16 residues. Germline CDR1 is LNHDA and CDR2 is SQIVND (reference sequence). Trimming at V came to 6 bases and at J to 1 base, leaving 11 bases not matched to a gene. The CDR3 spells CASRNVLRGANTEAFF. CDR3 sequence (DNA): TGTGCCAGTAGAAATGTCCTCAGGGGGGCGAACACTGAAGCTTTCTTT.

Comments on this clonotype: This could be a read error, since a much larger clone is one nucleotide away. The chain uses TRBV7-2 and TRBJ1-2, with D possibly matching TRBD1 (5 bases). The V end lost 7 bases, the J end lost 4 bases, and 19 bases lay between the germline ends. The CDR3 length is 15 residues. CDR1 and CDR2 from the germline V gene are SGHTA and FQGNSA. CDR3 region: CASNPNGQGPYGYTF. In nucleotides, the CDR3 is TGTGCCAGCAACCCCAATGGGCAGGGTCCCTATGGCTACACCTTC.

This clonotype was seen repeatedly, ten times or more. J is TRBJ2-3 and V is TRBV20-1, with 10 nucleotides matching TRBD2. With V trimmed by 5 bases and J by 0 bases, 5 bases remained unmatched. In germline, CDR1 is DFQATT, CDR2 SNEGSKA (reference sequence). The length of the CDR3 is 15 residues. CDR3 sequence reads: CSAPTSGVSTDTQYF. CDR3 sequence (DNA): TGCAGTGCTCCCACTAGCGGGGTTAGCACAGATACGCAGTATTTT.

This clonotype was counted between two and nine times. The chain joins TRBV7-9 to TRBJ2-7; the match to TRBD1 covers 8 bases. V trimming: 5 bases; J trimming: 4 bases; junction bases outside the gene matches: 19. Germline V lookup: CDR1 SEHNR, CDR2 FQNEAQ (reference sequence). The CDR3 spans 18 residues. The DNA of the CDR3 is TGTGCCAGCAGCCCAGACCGGGACAGGACTATCCTAGGGTACGAGCAGTACTTC. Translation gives CASSPDRDRTILGYEQYF.

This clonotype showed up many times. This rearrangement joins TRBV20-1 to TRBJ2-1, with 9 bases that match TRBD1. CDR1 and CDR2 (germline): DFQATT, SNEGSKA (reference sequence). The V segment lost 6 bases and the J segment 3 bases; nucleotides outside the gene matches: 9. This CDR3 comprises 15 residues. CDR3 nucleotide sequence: TGCAGTGCGTACCTGGGACAGGGAAACTACAATGAGCAGTTCTTC. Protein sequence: CSAYLGQGNYNEQFF.

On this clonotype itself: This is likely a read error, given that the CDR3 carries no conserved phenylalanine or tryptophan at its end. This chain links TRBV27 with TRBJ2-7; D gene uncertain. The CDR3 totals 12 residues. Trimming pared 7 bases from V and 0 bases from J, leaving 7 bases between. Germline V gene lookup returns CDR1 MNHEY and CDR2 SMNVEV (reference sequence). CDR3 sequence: CASTESSYEQYL. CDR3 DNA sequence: TGTGCCAGCACCGAGAGCTCCTACGAGCAGTACCTC.

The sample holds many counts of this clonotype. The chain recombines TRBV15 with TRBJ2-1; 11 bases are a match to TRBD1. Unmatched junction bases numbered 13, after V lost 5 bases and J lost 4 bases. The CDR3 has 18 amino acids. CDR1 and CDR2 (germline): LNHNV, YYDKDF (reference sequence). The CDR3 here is CATSVGQGVPLLYNEQFF. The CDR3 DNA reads TGTGCCACCAGCGTGGGACAGGGGGTTCCTCTTCTTTACAATGAGCAGTTCTTC.

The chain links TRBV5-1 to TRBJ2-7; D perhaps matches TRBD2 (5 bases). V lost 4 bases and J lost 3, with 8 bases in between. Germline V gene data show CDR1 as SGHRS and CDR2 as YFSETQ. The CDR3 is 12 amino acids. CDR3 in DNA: TGCGCCAGCAGCAGCGGAAGCTACGAGCAGTACTTC. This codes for CASSSGSYEQYF.

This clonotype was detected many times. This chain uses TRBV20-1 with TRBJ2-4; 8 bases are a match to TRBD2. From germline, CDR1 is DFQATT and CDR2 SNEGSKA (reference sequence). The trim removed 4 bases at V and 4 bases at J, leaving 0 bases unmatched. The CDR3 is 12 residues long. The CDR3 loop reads CSATSGKNIQYF. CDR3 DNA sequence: TGCAGTGCTACTAGCGGGAAAAACATTCAGTACTTC.

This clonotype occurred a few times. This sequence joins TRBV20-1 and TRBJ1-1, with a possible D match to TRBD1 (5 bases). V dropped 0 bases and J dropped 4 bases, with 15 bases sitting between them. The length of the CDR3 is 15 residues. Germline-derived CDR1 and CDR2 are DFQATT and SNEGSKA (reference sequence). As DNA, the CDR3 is TGCAGTGCTAGAGATGGTAGAGGGGCGGGCACTGAAGCTTTCTTT. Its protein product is CSARDGRGAGTEAFF.

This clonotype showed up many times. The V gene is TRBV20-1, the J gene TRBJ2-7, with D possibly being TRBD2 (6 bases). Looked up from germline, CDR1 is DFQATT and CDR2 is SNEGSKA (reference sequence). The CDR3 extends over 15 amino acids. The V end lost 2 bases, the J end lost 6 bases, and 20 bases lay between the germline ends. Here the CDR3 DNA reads TGCAGTGCTAGAAGGAACATACCGGGAGTTTTCGAGCAGTACTTC. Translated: CSARRNIPGVFEQYF.

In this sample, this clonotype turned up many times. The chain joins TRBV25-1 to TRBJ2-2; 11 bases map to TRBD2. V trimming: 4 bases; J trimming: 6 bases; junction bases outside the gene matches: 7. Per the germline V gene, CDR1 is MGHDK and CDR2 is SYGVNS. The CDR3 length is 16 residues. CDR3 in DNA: TGTGCCAGCAGTGGACCGCTAGCGGGAGGTTCCGGGGAGCTGTTTTTT. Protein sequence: CASSGPLAGGSGELFF.

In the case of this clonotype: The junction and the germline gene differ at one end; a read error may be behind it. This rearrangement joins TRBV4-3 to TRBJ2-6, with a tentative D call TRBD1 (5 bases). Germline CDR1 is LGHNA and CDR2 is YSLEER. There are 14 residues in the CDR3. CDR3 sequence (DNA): TGCGCCAGCAGCCAAGAGCCTGGGGCCAACGTCCTGATTTTC. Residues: CASSQEPGANVLIF.